A selection of T cell receptor beta chains follows, all from one sample in a study of CD8 T cells in Susac syndrome. TCRdb reprocessed the immunoSEQ multiplex PCR reads with MiXCR, giving one entry per CDR3 protein. Of under 200,000 distinct CDR3 sequences in the sample, around 95% were seen once. Sample: CD4+ T cells from PBMCs. Source of these receptors: a human donor with Susac syndrome. The CDR3 runs from the conserved cysteine through the conserved F or W. The D gene is left open where the match is weak. Rows may omit the clone size; those that give it use once, few, many or a size class.

>.|TRBJ2-4|TRBV30|TRBD1
CAWSTRDRKIQYF
TGTGCCTGGAGCACCAGGGACAGAAAGATTCAGTACTTC
>.|TRBJ2-3|TRBV24-1|.
CATKGQSTDTQYF
TGTGCCACCAAAGGACAGAGCACAGATACGCAGTATTTT
>.|TRBJ1-2|TRBV29-1|.
CSASRGGANGYTF
TGCAGCGCATCTCGAGGGGGGGCTAATGGCTACACCTTC
>.|TRBJ2-7|TRBV12-3/TRBV12-4|.
CASSPTKSYEQYF
TGTGCCAGCAGCCCAACAAAGTCCTACGAGCAGTACTTC
>.|TRBJ1-4|TRBV7-9|.
CASKGGGAEKLFF
TGTGCCAGCAAAGGAGGAGGGGCTGAAAAACTGTTTTTT
>.|TRBJ2-1|TRBV20-1|TRBD1
CSARSLGQGFATYNEQFF
TGCAGTGCTAGAAGTTTGGGACAGGGATTTGCTACCTACAATGAGCAGTTCTTC
>.|TRBJ2-2|TRBV24-1|.
CATRAGYTGELFF
TGTGCCACCAGAGCTGGGTACACCGGGGAGCTGTTTTTT
>.|TRBJ1-4|TRBV12-3/TRBV12-4|.
CASSLNSGEKLFF
TGTGCCAGCAGCCTGAACAGTGGTGAAAAACTGTTTTTT
>.|TRBJ2-5|TRBV3-1|.
CASSQVLAGTQYF
TGTGCCAGCAGCCAAGTGCTCGCGGGGACCCAGTACTTC
>.|TRBJ1-2|TRBV29-1|.
CSVEVGTNYGYTF
TGCAGCGTTGAAGTTGGTACTAACTATGGCTACACCTTC
>.|TRBJ1-2|TRBV6-5|TRBD1
CASSYPGTGRGYTF
TGTGCCAGCAGTTACCCCGGGACAGGGAGAGGCTACACCTTC
>.|TRBJ2-1|TRBV20-1|TRBD1
CSATPWTGYNEQFF
TGCAGTGCTACCCCTTGGACAGGCTACAATGAGCAGTTCTTC
>.|TRBJ1-1|TRBV28|.
CASSYMRGTEAFF
TGTGCCAGCAGTTATATGCGGGGAACTGAAGCTTTCTTT
>.|TRBJ2-1|TRBV29-1|.
CSVRGIRSNEQFF
TGCAGCGTTCGAGGGATCCGGAGCAATGAGCAGTTCTTC
>.|TRBJ2-7|TRBV2|TRBD1
CASRSGTDYYEQYF
TGTGCCAGCCGATCCGGGACAGACTACTACGAGCAGTACTTC
>.|TRBJ1-2|TRBV29-1|.
CSVERGKDGYTF
TGCAGCGTTGAGCGGGGGAAGGATGGCTACACCTTC
>.|TRBJ2-1|TRBV7-9|.
CASSPPGAGNNEQFF
TGTGCCAGCAGCCCACCGGGAGCAGGGAACAATGAGCAGTTCTTC
>.|TRBJ2-5|TRBV5-6|TRBD1
CASSLALISGGQETQYF
TGTGCCAGCAGCTTGGCCCTAATCTCAGGGGGCCAAGAGACCCAGTACTTC
>.|TRBJ2-1|TRBV2|.
CASRLRGGLYNEQFF
TGTGCCAGCAGACTAAGGGGAGGTCTCTACAATGAGCAGTTCTTC
>.|TRBJ2-1|TRBV12-3/TRBV12-4|.
CASTLLLGAEQFF
TGTGCCAGCACCCTTCTATTGGGAGCTGAGCAGTTCTTC
>.|TRBJ2-1|TRBV28|.
CASSRTPPYNEQFF
TGTGCCAGCAGCCGGACCCCCCCCTACAATGAGCAGTTCTTC
>.|TRBJ2-5|TRBV4-3|.
CASSLSLRGGEETQYF
TGCGCCAGCAGCCTCTCCCTCAGGGGGGGGGAAGAGACCCAGTACTTC
>.|TRBJ1-6|TRBV7-2|TRBD1
CASSLDSGTANSPLHF
TGTGCCAGCAGCCTCGATTCCGGGACAGCAAATTCACCCCTCCACTTT
>.|TRBJ2-3|TRBV7-2|.
CASSAFTDTQYF
TGTGCCAGCAGCGCCTTCACAGATACGCAGTATTTT
>.|TRBJ1-2|TRBV29-1|.
CSVRGGADTF
TGCAGCGTTCGGGGGGGGGCAGACACCTTC
>.|TRBJ2-3|TRBV29-1|.
CSVESRRRFGHAGTQYF
TGCAGCGTTGAATCCAGGAGGAGGTTCGGGCACGCTGGCACGCAGTATTTT
>.|TRBJ2-5|TRBV7-2|.
CASSLVGIQETQYF
TGTGCCAGCAGCTTAGTGGGGATACAAGAGACCCAGTACTTC
>.|TRBJ2-2|TRBV20-1|TRBD1
CSAREGGRDRGPEANTGELFF
TGCAGTGCTAGAGAGGGTGGTCGGGACAGGGGGCCCGAAGCGAACACCGGGGAGCTGTTTTTT
>.|TRBJ2-3|TRBV5-4|TRBD2
CASSFRGGGDTQYF
TGTGCCAGCAGCTTTCGCGGGGGAGGGGATACGCAGTATTTT
>few|TRBJ2-5|TRBV11-2|TRBD2
CASSLDVAGGWETQYF
TGTGCCAGCAGCTTAGATGTAGCGGGGGGGTGGGAGACCCAGTACTTC
>.|TRBJ2-7|TRBV6-1|.
CASGDRVPPSYYEQYF
TGTGCCAGCGGTGATCGGGTGCCACCCTCCTACTACGAGCAGTACTTC
>.|TRBJ1-5|TRBV19|.
CASKPGVGQPQHF
TGTGCCAGTAAGCCCGGGGTCGGTCAGCCCCAGCATTTT
>.|TRBJ1-5|TRBV9|.
CASSVGPSGNQPQHF
TGTGCCAGCAGCGTAGGACCGAGCGGCAATCAGCCCCAGCATTTT
>once|TRBJ2-6|TRBV27|TRBD1
CASSDRDGVSGANVLTF
TGTGCCAGCAGTGACAGGGACGGGGTCTCTGGGGCCAACGTCCTGACTTTC
>.|TRBJ2-1|TRBV5-1|TRBD1
CASSKDRAYNEQFF
TGCGCCAGCAGCAAGGACAGGGCTTACAATGAGCAGTTCTTC
>.|TRBJ1-2|TRBV29-1|TRBD1
CSVESRDRGEYGYTF
TGCAGCGTTGAATCCCGGGACAGGGGGGAGTATGGCTACACCTTC
>.|TRBJ2-7|TRBV9|.
CASSVGAMAPTAYEQYF
TGTGCCAGCAGCGTAGGGGCAATGGCCCCGACAGCTTACGAGCAGTACTTC
>.|TRBJ1-6|TRBV20-1|TRBD1
CSARTGTGASNSPLHF
TGCAGTGCTAGAACCGGGACAGGGGCGAGTAATTCACCCCTCCACTTT
>.|TRBJ1-2|TRBV29-1|TRBD1
CSVEDRRYDYGYTF
TGCAGCGTCGAGGACAGGCGCTATGACTATGGCTACACCTTC
>.|TRBJ1-1|TRBV29-1|.
CSVVRGLNTEAFF
TGCAGCGTTGTCAGGGGCTTGAACACTGAAGCTTTCTTT
>.|TRBJ1-2|TRBV15|TRBD1
CATSRPGTGSSYGYTF
TGTGCCACCAGCAGACCAGGGACAGGATCTTCCTATGGCTACACCTTC
>.|TRBJ1-2|TRBV29-1|.
CSVAAVWGYTF
TGCAGCGTTGCCGCGGTATGGGGCTACACCTTC
>.|TRBJ1-5|TRBV6-2/TRBV6-3|.
CASSSNTYQPQHF
TGTGCCAGCAGCTCCAACACCTACCAGCCCCAGCATTTT